This is a list of T cell receptor beta chains from one sample in a study of T cells in Graves' hyperthyroidism and ophthalmopathy. TCRdb ran MiXCR on the multiplex PCR reads and lists one entry per CDR3 protein. The sample lists about 420,000 distinct CDR3 sequences; roughly an eighth were seen once. Sequencing used blood. The receptors originated from a woman aged 18-35 years with Graves' hyperthyroidism. Both conserved end residues are part of each CDR3. The order of the fields is V gene, CDR3 length, D gene, clone size, J gene, CDR3 protein, CDR3 DNA. D genes are given only for firm matches. Clone size appears in some rows only: once, few, many, or a class for an expanded clone.

V gene: TRBV29-1
CDR3 length: 15
D gene: TRBD1
clone size: .
J gene: TRBJ2-3
CDR3 protein: CSVEGGQEVTDTQYF
CDR3 DNA: TGCAGCGTTGAAGGCGGACAGGAGGTGACAGATACGCAGTATTTT

V gene: TRBV29-1
CDR3 length: 13
D gene: TRBD2
clone size: .
J gene: TRBJ2-3
CDR3 protein: CSALAGGTDAQYF
CDR3 DNA: TGCAGCGCATTAGCGGGGGGGACAGATGCGCAGTATTTT

V gene: TRBV28
CDR3 length: 14
D gene: .
clone size: many
J gene: TRBJ2-2
CDR3 protein: CASSSGTVTGELFF
CDR3 DNA: TGTGCCAGCAGTTCCGGGACTGTCACCGGGGAGCTGTTTTTT

V gene: TRBV6-2/TRBV6-3
CDR3 length: 12
D gene: .
clone size: many
J gene: TRBJ2-7
CDR3 protein: CASKGALPEQYF
CDR3 DNA: TGTGCCAGCAAGGGTGCACTTCCCGAGCAGTACTTC

V gene: TRBV6-6
CDR3 length: 14
D gene: .
clone size: many
J gene: TRBJ1-2
CDR3 protein: CASSYRQGWYGYTF
CDR3 DNA: TGTGCCAGCAGTTACCGGCAGGGGTGGTATGGCTACACCTTC

V gene: TRBV6-2/TRBV6-3
CDR3 length: 14
D gene: .
clone size: many
J gene: TRBJ2-5
CDR3 protein: CASSRAGIQETQYF
CDR3 DNA: TGTGCCAGCAGTAGGGCGGGTATCCAAGAGACCCAGTACTTC

V gene: TRBV5-6
CDR3 length: 16
D gene: TRBD1
clone size: .
J gene: TRBJ1-5
CDR3 protein: CASSPGGAYSNQPQHF
CDR3 DNA: TGTGCCAGCAGCCCAGGGGGCGCCTACAGCAATCAGCCCCAGCATTTT

V gene: TRBV6-2/TRBV6-3
CDR3 length: 13
D gene: .
clone size: many
J gene: TRBJ2-7
CDR3 protein: CASSYSSQAEQYF
CDR3 DNA: TGTGCCAGCAGTTACTCGTCCCAAGCCGAGCAGTACTTC

V gene: TRBV7-9
CDR3 length: 14
D gene: .
clone size: few
J gene: TRBJ1-2
CDR3 protein: CASSLAGDNYGYTF
CDR3 DNA: TGTGCCAGCAGCTTAGCAGGGGACAACTATGGCTACACCTTC

V gene: TRBV12-5
CDR3 length: 14
D gene: .
clone size: few
J gene: TRBJ1-5
CDR3 protein: CASGLSQGNQPQHF
CDR3 DNA: TGTGCTAGTGGTTTGTCCCAGGGAAATCAGCCCCAGCATTTT

V gene: TRBV2
CDR3 length: 15
D gene: .
clone size: many
J gene: TRBJ1-2
CDR3 protein: CASGTGVAGAYGYTF
CDR3 DNA: TGTGCCAGCGGCACCGGGGTGGCAGGCGCCTATGGCTACACCTTC

V gene: TRBV12-5
CDR3 length: 14
D gene: TRBD1
clone size: few
J gene: TRBJ2-5
CDR3 protein: CASGSGTGGETQYF
CDR3 DNA: TGTGCTAGTGGTTCCGGGACAGGGGGAGAGACCCAGTACTTC

V gene: TRBV11-1
CDR3 length: 13
D gene: .
clone size: many
J gene: TRBJ2-7
CDR3 protein: CASSEGIRVEQYF
CDR3 DNA: TGTGCCAGCAGCGAGGGCATTCGGGTCGAGCAGTACTTC